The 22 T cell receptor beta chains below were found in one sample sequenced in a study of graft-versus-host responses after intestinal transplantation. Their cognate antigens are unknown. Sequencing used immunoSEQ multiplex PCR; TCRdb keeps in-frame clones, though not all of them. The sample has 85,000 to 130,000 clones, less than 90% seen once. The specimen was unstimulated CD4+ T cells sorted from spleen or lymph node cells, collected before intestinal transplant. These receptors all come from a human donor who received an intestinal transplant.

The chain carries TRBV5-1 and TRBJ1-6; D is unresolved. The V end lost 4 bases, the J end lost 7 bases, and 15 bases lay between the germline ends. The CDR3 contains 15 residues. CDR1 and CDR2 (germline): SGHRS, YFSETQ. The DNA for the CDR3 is TGCGCCAGCAGCCCCGACGGATTCTACAATTCACCCCTCCACTTT. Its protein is CASSPDGFYNSPLHF.

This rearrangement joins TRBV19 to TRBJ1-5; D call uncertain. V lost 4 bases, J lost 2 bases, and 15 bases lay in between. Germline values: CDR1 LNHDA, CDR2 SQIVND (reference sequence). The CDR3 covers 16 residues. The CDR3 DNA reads TGTGCCAGTAGTACCCCCGGTCGGAGGGGCAATCAGCCCCAGCATTTT. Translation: CASSTPGRRGNQPQHF.

CDR3 in DNA: TGTGCCAGCTCACCAGGGACAGGGGAGAGAGAGCAGTACTTC. Amino acid sequence: CASSPGTGEREQYF. This chain uses TRBV18 with TRBJ2-7, with TRBD1 matching over 10 bases. J gave up 7 bases and V 2 bases, and 5 bases lay outside the gene matches. CDR1 and CDR2 (germline): KGHSH, LQKENI. The CDR3 consists of 14 residues.

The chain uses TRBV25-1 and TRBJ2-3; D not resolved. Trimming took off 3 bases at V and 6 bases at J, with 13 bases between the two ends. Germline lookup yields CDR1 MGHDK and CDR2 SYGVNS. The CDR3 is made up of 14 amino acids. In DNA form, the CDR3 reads TGTGCCAGCAGTGACCCGACGGGTACGGATACGCAGTATTTT. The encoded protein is CASSDPTGTDTQYF. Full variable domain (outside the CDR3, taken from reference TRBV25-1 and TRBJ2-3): EADIYQTPRYLVIGTGKKITLECSQTMGHDKMYWYQQDPGMELHLIHYSYGVNSTEKGDLSSESTVSRIRTEHFPLTLESARPSHTSQYLCASSDPTGTDTQYFGPGTRLTVL.

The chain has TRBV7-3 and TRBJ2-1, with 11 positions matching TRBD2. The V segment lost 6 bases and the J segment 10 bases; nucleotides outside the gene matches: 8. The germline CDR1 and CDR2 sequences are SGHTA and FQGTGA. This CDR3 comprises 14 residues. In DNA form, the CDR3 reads TGTGCCAGCAGACTTAATATAGCGGGAGGGGAGCAGTTCTTC. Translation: CASRLNIAGGEQFF.

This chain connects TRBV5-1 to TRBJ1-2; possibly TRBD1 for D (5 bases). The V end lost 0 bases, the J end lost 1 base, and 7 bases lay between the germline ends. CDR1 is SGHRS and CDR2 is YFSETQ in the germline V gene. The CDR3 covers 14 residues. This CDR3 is CASSLGTHNYGYTF. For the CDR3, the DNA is TGCGCCAGCAGCTTGGGGACACATAACTATGGCTACACCTTC.

In nucleotides, the CDR3 is TGTGCGCAAAACTCGCGGGGAAGTTATGAAAAACTGTTTTTT. It specifies CAQNSRGSYEKLFF. V and J are TRBV30 and TRBJ1-4; D remains ambiguous. CDR3 length: 14 residues. Germline loops: CDR1 GTSNPN, CDR2 SVGIG (reference sequence). Drawing the rest from reference TRBV30 and TRBJ1-4, the complete variable domain is SQTIHQWPATLVQPVGSPLSLECTVEGTSNPNLYWYRQAAGRGLQLLFYSVGIGQISSEVPQNLSASRPQDRQFILSSKKLLLSDSGFYLCAQNSRGSYEKLFFGSGTQLSVL.

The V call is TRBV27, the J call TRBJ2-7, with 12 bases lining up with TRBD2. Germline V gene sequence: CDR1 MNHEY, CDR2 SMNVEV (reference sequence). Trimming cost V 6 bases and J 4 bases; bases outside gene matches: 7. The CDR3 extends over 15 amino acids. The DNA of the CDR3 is TGTGCCAGCAGACAGCGACTAGCGGGGGCGTACGAGCAGTACTTC. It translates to CASRQRLAGAYEQYF.

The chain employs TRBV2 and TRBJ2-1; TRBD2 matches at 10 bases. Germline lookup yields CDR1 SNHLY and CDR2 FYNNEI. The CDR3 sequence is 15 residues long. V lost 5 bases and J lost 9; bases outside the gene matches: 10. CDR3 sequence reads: CASSLSGGAEGEQFF. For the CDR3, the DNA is TGTGCCAGCAGTTTGAGCGGGGGGGCCGAGGGTGAGCAGTTCTTC.

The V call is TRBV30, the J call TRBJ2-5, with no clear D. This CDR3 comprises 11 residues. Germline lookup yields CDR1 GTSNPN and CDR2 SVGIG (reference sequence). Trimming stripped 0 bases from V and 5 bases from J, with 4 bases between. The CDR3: CAWSVLETQYF. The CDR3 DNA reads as TGTGCCTGGAGTGTCCTGGAGACCCAGTACTTC.

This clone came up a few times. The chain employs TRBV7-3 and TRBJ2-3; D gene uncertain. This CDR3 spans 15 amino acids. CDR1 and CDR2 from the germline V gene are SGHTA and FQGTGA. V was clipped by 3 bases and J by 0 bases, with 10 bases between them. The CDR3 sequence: CASSFRGSSTDTQYF. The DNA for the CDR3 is TGTGCCAGCAGCTTTAGAGGCTCTAGCACAGATACGCAGTATTTT.

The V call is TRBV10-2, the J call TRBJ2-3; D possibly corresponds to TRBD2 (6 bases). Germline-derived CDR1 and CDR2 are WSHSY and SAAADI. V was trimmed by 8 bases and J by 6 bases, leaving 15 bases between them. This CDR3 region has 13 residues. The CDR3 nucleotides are TGCGCCAGCCGAGCGGGTGGTGGGGATACGCAGTATTTT. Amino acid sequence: CASRAGGGDTQYF.

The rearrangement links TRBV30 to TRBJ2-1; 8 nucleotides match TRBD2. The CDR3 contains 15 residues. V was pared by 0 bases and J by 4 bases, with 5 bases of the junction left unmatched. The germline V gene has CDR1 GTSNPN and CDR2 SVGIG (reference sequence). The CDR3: CAWSVLAEDYNEQFF. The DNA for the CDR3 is TGTGCCTGGAGTGTACTAGCGGAAGATTACAATGAGCAGTTCTTC.

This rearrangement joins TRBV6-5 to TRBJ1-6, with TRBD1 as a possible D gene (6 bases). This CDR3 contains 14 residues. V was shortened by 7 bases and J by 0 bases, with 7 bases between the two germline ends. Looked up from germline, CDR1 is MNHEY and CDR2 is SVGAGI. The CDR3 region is CASKDSSYNSPLHF. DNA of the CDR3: TGTGCCAGCAAGGACAGCTCCTATAATTCACCCCTCCACTTT.

In DNA, the CDR3 is TGTGCCAGCAGCCTAAGACTCCGACATGAAGGCTCCTACAATGAGCAGTTCTTC. Translated, it gives CASSLRLRHEGSYNEQFF. This chain joins TRBV7-9 and TRBJ2-1; D is ambiguous. Looked up from germline, CDR1 is SEHNR and CDR2 is FQNEAQ (reference sequence). CDR3 size: 18 residues. The V and J ends lost 5 bases and 0 bases respectively, with 20 bases between them.

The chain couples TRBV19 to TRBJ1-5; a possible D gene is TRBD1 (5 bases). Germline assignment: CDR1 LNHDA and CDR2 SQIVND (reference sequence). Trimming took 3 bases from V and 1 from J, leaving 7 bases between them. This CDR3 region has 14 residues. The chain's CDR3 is CASSIGGSNQPQHF. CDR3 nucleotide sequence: TGTGCCAGTAGTATCGGGGGAAGCAATCAGCCCCAGCATTTT. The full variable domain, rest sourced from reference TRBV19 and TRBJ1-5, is DGGITQSPKYLFRKEGQNVTLSCEQNLNHDAMYWYRQDPGQGLRLIYYSQIVNDFQKGDIAEGYSVSREKKESFPLTVTSAQKNPTAFYLCASSIGGSNQPQHFGDGTRLSIL.

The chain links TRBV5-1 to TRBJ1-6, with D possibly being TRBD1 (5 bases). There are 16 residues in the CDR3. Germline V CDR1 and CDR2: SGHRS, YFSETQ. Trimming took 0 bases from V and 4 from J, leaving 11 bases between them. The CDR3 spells CASSLGDVYYNSPLHF. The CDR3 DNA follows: TGCGCCAGCAGCTTGGGGGACGTCTATTATAATTCACCCCTCCACTTT.

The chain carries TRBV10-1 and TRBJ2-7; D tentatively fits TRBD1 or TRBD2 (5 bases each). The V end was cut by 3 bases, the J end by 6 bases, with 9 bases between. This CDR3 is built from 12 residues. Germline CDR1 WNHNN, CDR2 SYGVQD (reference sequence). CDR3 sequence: CASSDSGSEQYF. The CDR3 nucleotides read TGCGCCAGCAGTGACTCAGGGAGCGAGCAGTACTTC.

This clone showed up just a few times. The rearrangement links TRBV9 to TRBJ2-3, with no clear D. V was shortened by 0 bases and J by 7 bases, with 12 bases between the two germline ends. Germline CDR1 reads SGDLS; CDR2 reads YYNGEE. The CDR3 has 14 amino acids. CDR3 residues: CASSVAHGDNTQYF. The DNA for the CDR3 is TGTGCCAGCAGCGTAGCTCACGGCGACAATACGCAGTATTTT.

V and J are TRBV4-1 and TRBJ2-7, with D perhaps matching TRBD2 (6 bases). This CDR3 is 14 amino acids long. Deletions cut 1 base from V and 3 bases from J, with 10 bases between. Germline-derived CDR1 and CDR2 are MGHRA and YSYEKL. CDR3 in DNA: TGCGCCAGCAGCCAAGCGCGGGGAAACTACGAGCAGTACTTC. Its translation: CASSQARGNYEQYF.

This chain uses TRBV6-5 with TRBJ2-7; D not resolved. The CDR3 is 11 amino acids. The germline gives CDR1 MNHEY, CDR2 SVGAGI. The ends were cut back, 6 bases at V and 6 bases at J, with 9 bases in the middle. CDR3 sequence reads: CASRIGSEQYF. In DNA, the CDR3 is TGTGCCAGCAGGATCGGGTCCGAGCAGTACTTC.

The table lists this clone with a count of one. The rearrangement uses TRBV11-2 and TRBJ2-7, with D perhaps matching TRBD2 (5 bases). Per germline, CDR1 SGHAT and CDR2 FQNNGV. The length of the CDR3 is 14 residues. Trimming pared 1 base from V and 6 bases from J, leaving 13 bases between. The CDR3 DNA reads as TGTGCCAGCAGCTTAGGGGTTCGAGGGCTCGAGCAGTACTTC. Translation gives CASSLGVRGLEQYF.